This TCR beta chain was identified during a study of cytomegalovirus exposure and HLA in healthy donors. Study-wide results and limits: Analyzed later, association rates of TCRs varied across HLA loci, with DRB1 most and HLA-C fewest. In a later analysis, TCR beta V- and J-gene trimming showed a link to a missense DCLRE1C variant.

Researchers ran the PCR with 60 Vbeta and 13 Jbeta primers. The repertoire was sequenced with immunoSEQ multiplex PCR; TCRdb's copy has only in-frame clones and lacks some. The repertoire holds about 180,000 clones, with more than 75% as singletons. As regards this clone: As yet, its antigen is unknown.

The germline V gene encodes CDR1 LNHDA and CDR2 SQIVND (reference sequence). This CDR3 is built from 17 residues. The V segment lost 5 bases and the J segment 0 bases; nucleotides outside the gene matches: 6. Source material: PBMCs. This chain links TRBV19 with TRBJ2-6, with TRBD1 matching over 8 bases. The sequence was obtained from a middle-aged man in good health and CMV-seronegative. CDR3 amino acids: CASSPGQGFSGANVLTF. For the CDR3, the DNA is TGTGCCAGTAGTCCCGGACAGGGCTTCTCTGGGGCCAACGTCCTGACTTTC.